This T cell receptor (beta chain) was observed in a study of cytomegalovirus exposure and HLA in healthy donors. Germline CDR1 and CDR2: MDHEN and SYDVKM. The CDR3 is 19 amino acids. After removal of 6 bases from V and 10 bases from J, the junction contained 22 bases not matched to a gene. With 60 Vbeta and 13 Jbeta primers, the PCR was carried out. TCRdb's table, derived via immunoSEQ multiplex PCR, lists solely in-frame clones and lacks some. The profile covers 100,000 to 150,000 clones, with 78% appearing a single time and approximately 6% taken by the ten largest. The material sequenced was PBMCs. The receptor was isolated from a woman aged 40 to 55 in good health and CMV-seronegative. J is TRBJ1-6 and V is TRBV28, with 9 bases aligning to TRBD1. For the CDR3, the DNA is TGTGCCAGCAGGTCTCGACACGGGATGTACAGGGGGCTAAACTCACCCCTCCACTTT. Its translation is CASRSRHGMYRGLNSPLHF.